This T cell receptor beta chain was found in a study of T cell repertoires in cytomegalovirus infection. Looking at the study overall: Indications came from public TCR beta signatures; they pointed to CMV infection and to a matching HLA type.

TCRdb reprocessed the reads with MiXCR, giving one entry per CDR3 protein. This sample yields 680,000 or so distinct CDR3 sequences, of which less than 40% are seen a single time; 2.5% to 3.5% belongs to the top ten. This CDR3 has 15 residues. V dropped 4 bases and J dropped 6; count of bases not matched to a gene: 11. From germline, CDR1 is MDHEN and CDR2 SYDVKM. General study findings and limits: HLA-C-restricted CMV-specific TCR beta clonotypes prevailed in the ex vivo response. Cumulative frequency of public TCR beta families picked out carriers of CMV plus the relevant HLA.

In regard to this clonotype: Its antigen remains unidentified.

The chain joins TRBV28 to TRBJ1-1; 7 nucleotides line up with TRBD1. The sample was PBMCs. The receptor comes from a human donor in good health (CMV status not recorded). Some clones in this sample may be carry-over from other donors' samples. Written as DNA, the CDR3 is TGTGCCAGCAGTTACCGACACAGGGGAATCGCTGAAGCTTTCTTT. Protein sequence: CASSYRHRGIAEAFF.